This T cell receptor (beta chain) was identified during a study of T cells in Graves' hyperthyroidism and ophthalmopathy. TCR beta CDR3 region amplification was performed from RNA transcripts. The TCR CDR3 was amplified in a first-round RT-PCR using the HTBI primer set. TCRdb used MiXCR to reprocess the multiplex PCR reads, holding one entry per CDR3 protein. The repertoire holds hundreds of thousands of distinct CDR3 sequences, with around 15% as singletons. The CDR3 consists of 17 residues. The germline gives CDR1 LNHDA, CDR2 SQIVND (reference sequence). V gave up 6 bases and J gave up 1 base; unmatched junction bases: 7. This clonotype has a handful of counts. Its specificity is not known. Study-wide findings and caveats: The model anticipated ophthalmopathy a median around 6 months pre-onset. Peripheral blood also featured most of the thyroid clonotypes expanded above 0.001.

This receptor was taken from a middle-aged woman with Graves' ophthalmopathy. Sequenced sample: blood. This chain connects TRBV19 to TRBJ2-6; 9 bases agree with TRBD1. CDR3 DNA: TGTGCCAGTAGGACACCGGGACAGGGTTCTGGGGCCAACGTCCTGACTTTC. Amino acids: CASRTPGQGSGANVLTF.